The rows below give T cell receptor beta chains drawn from one sample of a study of blood T cell repertoires in COVID-19. Measured with immunoSEQ multiplex PCR; TCRdb has only the in-frame clones, and not every one. The sample has tens of thousands of clones, 65% to 90% seen once. Material: peripheral blood. These receptors originate from a human donor in a cohort sampled during active COVID-19. CDR3s include the opening cysteine and the closing phenylalanine or tryptophan. The order of the fields is V gene, J gene, CDR3 protein.

v_call: TRBV5-8; j_call: TRBJ1-5; cdr3_aa: CASSLDLSNQPQHF
v_call: TRBV28; j_call: TRBJ2-7; cdr3_aa: CASTRRGAGAGEQYF
v_call: TRBV10-3; j_call: TRBJ1-4; cdr3_aa: CASQDRGNEKLFF
v_call: TRBV27; j_call: TRBJ1-4; cdr3_aa: CASSFPGEKLFF
v_call: TRBV27; j_call: TRBJ2-4; cdr3_aa: CASSFWTDLAKNIQYF
v_call: TRBV19; j_call: TRBJ1-6; cdr3_aa: CASSPPGQGASPLHF
v_call: TRBV30; j_call: TRBJ2-7; cdr3_aa: CAWSIDRGVYEQYF
v_call: TRBV28; j_call: TRBJ1-5; cdr3_aa: CASSSGQGNNQPQHF
v_call: TRBV30; j_call: TRBJ1-1; cdr3_aa: CAWSGTGGYTEAFF
v_call: TRBV7-2; j_call: TRBJ2-1; cdr3_aa: CASSSVSGGRAYNEQFF
v_call: TRBV11-2; j_call: TRBJ2-7; cdr3_aa: CASSRTSSYYEQYF
v_call: TRBV9; j_call: TRBJ1-2; cdr3_aa: CASSVATRAYGYTF
v_call: TRBV27; j_call: TRBJ1-1; cdr3_aa: CASSLRFTEAFF
v_call: TRBV5-4; j_call: TRBJ2-4; cdr3_aa: CASSFTGENIQYF
v_call: TRBV2; j_call: TRBJ2-1; cdr3_aa: CASHSISSNEQFF
v_call: TRBV23-1; j_call: TRBJ1-5; cdr3_aa: CASSRWRERSNQPQHF
v_call: TRBV6-5; j_call: TRBJ1-1; cdr3_aa: CASIPPGGWTEAFF
v_call: TRBV29-1; j_call: TRBJ1-4; cdr3_aa: CSVRKAGATNEKLFF
v_call: TRBV3-1/TRBV3-2; j_call: TRBJ2-5; cdr3_aa: CASSQGRLAGETQYF
v_call: TRBV9; j_call: TRBJ1-2; cdr3_aa: CASSVRGQGGSYGYTF
v_call: TRBV18; j_call: TRBJ2-1; cdr3_aa: CASSPPNLVNEQFF
v_call: TRBV18; j_call: TRBJ2-4; cdr3_aa: CASSPRLTSPDGIQYF
v_call: TRBV29-1; j_call: TRBJ2-3; cdr3_aa: CSVTKTSGGYF
v_call: TRBV7-3; j_call: TRBJ2-2; cdr3_aa: CASSKGLAGEAGELFF
v_call: TRBV28; j_call: TRBJ1-5; cdr3_aa: CASREGQQDQPQHF
v_call: TRBV19; j_call: TRBJ2-5; cdr3_aa: CASSIWGDASGVETQYF
v_call: TRBV4-1; j_call: TRBJ2-6; cdr3_aa: CASSRSRPGANVLTF
v_call: TRBV18; j_call: TRBJ2-2; cdr3_aa: CASSSTGIRHDGELFF
v_call: TRBV3-1/TRBV3-2; j_call: TRBJ2-1; cdr3_aa: CASSPGLAPNEQFF
v_call: TRBV6-6; j_call: TRBJ2-3; cdr3_aa: CASSWTGIAGGRGTDTQYF
v_call: TRBV10-2; j_call: TRBJ2-7; cdr3_aa: CASRGSGKGSYEQYF
v_call: TRBV5-4; j_call: TRBJ1-1; cdr3_aa: CASRPTGGAGTEAFF
v_call: TRBV20-1; j_call: TRBJ2-7; cdr3_aa: CSASKPGTAYEQYF
v_call: TRBV9; j_call: TRBJ2-3; cdr3_aa: CASSVAGANTDTQYF
v_call: TRBV7-9; j_call: TRBJ1-4; cdr3_aa: CASSVIPEGRKSEKLFF
v_call: TRBV5-4; j_call: TRBJ2-7; cdr3_aa: CASSPGQGTDEQYF
v_call: TRBV9; j_call: TRBJ2-5; cdr3_aa: CASSVRGFGETQYF
v_call: TRBV5-6; j_call: TRBJ2-1; cdr3_aa: CASSFKGFGDSNEQFF
v_call: TRBV7-3; j_call: TRBJ2-2; cdr3_aa: CASSPRGGSGPGELFF
v_call: TRBV7-6; j_call: TRBJ2-7; cdr3_aa: CASSLASGRLYEQYF
v_call: TRBV11-2; j_call: TRBJ2-7; cdr3_aa: CASRGAGTASYEQYF
v_call: TRBV15; j_call: TRBJ2-1; cdr3_aa: CATSRGGSYNEQFF
v_call: TRBV3-1/TRBV3-2; j_call: TRBJ2-5; cdr3_aa: CASSPPGGRETQYF
v_call: TRBV7-6; j_call: TRBJ2-7; cdr3_aa: CASTLTGAGNEQYF
v_call: TRBV30; j_call: TRBJ2-5; cdr3_aa: CAWSLSGSRVVNTQYF
v_call: TRBV15; j_call: TRBJ2-7; cdr3_aa: CATSWTGYEQYF
v_call: TRBV18; j_call: TRBJ1-3; cdr3_aa: CASSPQPLGPGNTIYF
v_call: TRBV19; j_call: TRBJ2-1; cdr3_aa: CASSPHGASGSHEQFF
v_call: TRBV9; j_call: TRBJ2-7; cdr3_aa: CASSGGVEQYF
v_call: TRBV27; j_call: TRBJ2-7; cdr3_aa: CASSFERTEVYEQYF